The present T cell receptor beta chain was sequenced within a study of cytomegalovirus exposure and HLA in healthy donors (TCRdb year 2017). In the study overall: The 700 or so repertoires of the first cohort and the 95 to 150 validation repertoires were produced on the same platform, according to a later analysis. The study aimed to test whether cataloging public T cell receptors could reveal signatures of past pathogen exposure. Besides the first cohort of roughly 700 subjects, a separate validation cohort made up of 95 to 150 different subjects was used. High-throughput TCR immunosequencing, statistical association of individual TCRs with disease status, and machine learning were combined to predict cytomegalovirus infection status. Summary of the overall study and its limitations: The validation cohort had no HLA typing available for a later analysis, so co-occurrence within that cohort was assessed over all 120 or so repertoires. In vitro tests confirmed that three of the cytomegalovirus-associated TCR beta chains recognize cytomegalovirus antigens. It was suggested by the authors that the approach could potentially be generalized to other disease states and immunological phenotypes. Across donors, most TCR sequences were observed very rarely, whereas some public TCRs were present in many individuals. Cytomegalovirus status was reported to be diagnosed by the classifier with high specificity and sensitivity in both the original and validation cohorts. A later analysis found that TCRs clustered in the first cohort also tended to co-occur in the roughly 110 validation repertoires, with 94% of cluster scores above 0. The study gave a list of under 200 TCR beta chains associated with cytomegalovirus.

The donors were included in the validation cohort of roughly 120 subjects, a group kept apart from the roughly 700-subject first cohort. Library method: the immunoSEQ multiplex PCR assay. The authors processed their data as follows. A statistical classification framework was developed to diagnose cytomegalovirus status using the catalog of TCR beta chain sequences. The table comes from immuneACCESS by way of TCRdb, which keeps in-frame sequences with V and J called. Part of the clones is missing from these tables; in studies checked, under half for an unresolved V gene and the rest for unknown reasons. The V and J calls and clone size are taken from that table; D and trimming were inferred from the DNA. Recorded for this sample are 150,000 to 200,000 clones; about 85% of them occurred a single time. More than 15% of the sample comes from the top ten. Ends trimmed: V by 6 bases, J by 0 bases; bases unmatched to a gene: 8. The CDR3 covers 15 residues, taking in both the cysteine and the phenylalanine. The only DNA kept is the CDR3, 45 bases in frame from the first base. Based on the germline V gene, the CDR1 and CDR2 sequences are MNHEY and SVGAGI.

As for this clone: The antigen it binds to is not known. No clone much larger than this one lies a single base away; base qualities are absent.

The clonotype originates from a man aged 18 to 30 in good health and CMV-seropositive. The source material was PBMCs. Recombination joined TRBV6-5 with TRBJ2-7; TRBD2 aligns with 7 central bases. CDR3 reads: CASRDLGGTSYEQYF. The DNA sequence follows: TGTGCCAGCAGGGACCTCGGGGGGACCTCCTACGAGCAGTACTTC.